The rows below give T cell receptor beta chains drawn from one sample of a study of blood T cell repertoires in COVID-19. Libraries were prepared by immunoSEQ multiplex PCR; TCRdb keeps only in-frame clonotypes and omits some of them. The profile shows roughly 170,000 clones, around 80% of them singletons. The sample was peripheral blood. Receptors were obtained from a human donor in a cohort sampled during active COVID-19. Each CDR3 is given with its conserved first and last residue. Each record gives: D gene, clone size, J gene, V gene, CDR3 protein, CDR3 DNA. A D gene is named only where the DNA matches it firmly. The size of a clone is reported for some rows only, either as once, few or many, or as a class for expanded clones.

d_gene: NA; abundance: NA; j_gene: TRBJ1-2; v_gene: TRBV5-6; CDR3aa: CASSLVLVGRDGYTF; CDR3nt: TGTGCCAGCAGCTTGGTCCTGGTGGGCAGGGATGGCTACACCTTC
d_gene: NA; abundance: NA; j_gene: TRBJ1-2; v_gene: TRBV5-1; CDR3aa: CASSPGESNYGYTF; CDR3nt: TGCGCCAGCAGCCCTGGGGAGAGTAACTATGGCTACACCTTC
d_gene: TRBD2; abundance: NA; j_gene: TRBJ2-6; v_gene: TRBV4-1; CDR3aa: CASSSSGGAPSGANVLTF; CDR3nt: TGCGCCAGCAGCTCTAGCGGGGGAGCCCCCTCTGGGGCCAACGTCCTGACTTTC
d_gene: NA; abundance: NA; j_gene: TRBJ2-1; v_gene: TRBV4-1; CDR3aa: CASSRGSEGASDEQFF; CDR3nt: TGCGCCAGCAGCCGAGGGTCGGAGGGGGCTAGCGATGAGCAGTTCTTC
d_gene: TRBD1; abundance: NA; j_gene: TRBJ2-3; v_gene: TRBV20-1; CDR3aa: CSASRKTGVGVISDTQYF; CDR3nt: TGCAGTGCTAGTCGGAAGACAGGGGTTGGGGTTATTTCAGATACGCAGTATTTT
d_gene: NA; abundance: NA; j_gene: TRBJ1-5; v_gene: TRBV7-2; CDR3aa: CASSKDRGEPQHF; CDR3nt: TGTGCCAGCAGCAAGGACAGAGGGGAGCCCCAGCATTTT
d_gene: TRBD1; abundance: NA; j_gene: TRBJ1-4; v_gene: TRBV5-4; CDR3aa: CASSLGDRENEKLFF; CDR3nt: TGTGCCAGCAGCTTAGGAGACAGGGAAAATGAAAAACTGTTTTTT
d_gene: TRBD1; abundance: NA; j_gene: TRBJ2-7; v_gene: TRBV6-5; CDR3aa: CASRRDRAYEQYF; CDR3nt: TGTGCCAGCAGGAGGGACAGGGCCTACGAGCAGTACTTC
d_gene: NA; abundance: NA; j_gene: TRBJ2-1; v_gene: TRBV11-3; CDR3aa: CASSPLASSYNEQFF; CDR3nt: TGTGCCAGCAGCCCCCTCGCCAGCTCCTACAATGAGCAGTTCTTC
d_gene: TRBD2; abundance: NA; j_gene: TRBJ2-1; v_gene: TRBV5-8; CDR3aa: CASSAAGTSGGWEQFF; CDR3nt: TGTGCCAGCAGCGCCGCCGGGACTAGCGGGGGTTGGGAGCAGTTCTTC
d_gene: NA; abundance: few; j_gene: TRBJ2-7; v_gene: TRBV5-6; CDR3aa: CASSPWEGGEQYF; CDR3nt: TGTGCCAGCAGTCCCTGGGAGGGGGGCGAGCAGTACTTC
d_gene: TRBD1; abundance: NA; j_gene: TRBJ2-3; v_gene: TRBV25-1; CDR3aa: CASSEDRVHTDTQYF; CDR3nt: TGTGCCAGCAGTGAAGACAGGGTGCACACAGATACGCAGTATTTT
d_gene: NA; abundance: NA; j_gene: TRBJ1-2; v_gene: TRBV23-1; CDR3aa: CASSQQGANYGYTF; CDR3nt: TGCGCCAGCAGTCAGCAAGGGGCTAACTATGGCTACACCTTC
d_gene: NA; abundance: NA; j_gene: TRBJ1-2; v_gene: TRBV1; CDR3aa: CTSSQTGGPGSGYTF; CDR3nt: TGCACCAGCAGCCAAACAGGGGGCCCGGGGTCTGGCTACACCTTC
d_gene: TRBD2; abundance: NA; j_gene: TRBJ2-7; v_gene: TRBV19; CDR3aa: CASSLTSGGPYEQYF; CDR3nt: TGTGCCAGTAGTCTTACTAGCGGGGGGCCCTACGAGCAGTACTTC
d_gene: TRBD1; abundance: NA; j_gene: TRBJ2-7; v_gene: TRBV13; CDR3aa: CASSPTGQGSVEQYF; CDR3nt: TGTGCCAGCAGCCCGACGGGACAGGGAAGTGTCGAGCAGTACTTC
d_gene: TRBD1; abundance: NA; j_gene: TRBJ1-4; v_gene: TRBV11-2; CDR3aa: CASSSRLRGTGEKLFF; CDR3nt: TGTGCCAGCAGCTCCCGCCTTAGGGGGACAGGGGAAAAACTGTTTTTT
d_gene: NA; abundance: NA; j_gene: TRBJ1-3; v_gene: TRBV6-5; CDR3aa: CATTSISGNTIYF; CDR3nt: TGTGCCACCACGAGCATCTCTGGAAACACCATATATTTT
d_gene: NA; abundance: NA; j_gene: TRBJ1-6; v_gene: TRBV6-1; CDR3aa: CASSETGSYNSPLHF; CDR3nt: TGTGCCAGCAGTGAAACAGGCTCCTATAATTCACCCCTCCACTTT
d_gene: NA; abundance: NA; j_gene: TRBJ2-3; v_gene: TRBV9; CDR3aa: CASSVGASSTDTQYF; CDR3nt: TGTGCCAGCAGCGTAGGAGCTTCTAGCACAGATACGCAGTATTTT
d_gene: NA; abundance: once; j_gene: TRBJ1-4; v_gene: TRBV5-6; CDR3aa: CASSSGLYREKLFF; CDR3nt: TGTGCCAGCAGCTCAGGGCTTTATCGAGAAAAACTGTTTTTT
d_gene: TRBD1; abundance: NA; j_gene: TRBJ2-1; v_gene: TRBV4-1; CDR3aa: CASSQRDSDYNEQFF; CDR3nt: TGCGCCAGCAGCCAACGGGACAGCGATTACAATGAGCAGTTCTTC
d_gene: TRBD2; abundance: NA; j_gene: TRBJ2-5; v_gene: TRBV7-8; CDR3aa: CASSSLAGGKETQYF; CDR3nt: TGTGCCAGCAGCTCCCTAGCGGGGGGGAAAGAGACCCAGTACTTC
d_gene: TRBD1; abundance: NA; j_gene: TRBJ1-4; v_gene: TRBV5-1; CDR3aa: CASSPGTGDNEKLFF; CDR3nt: TGCGCCAGCAGCCCCGGGACAGGGGATAATGAAAAACTGTTTTTT
d_gene: TRBD2; abundance: NA; j_gene: TRBJ2-7; v_gene: TRBV4-2; CDR3aa: CASSPGLAGDPGQYF; CDR3nt: TGTGCCAGCAGCCCTGGACTAGCGGGGGACCCCGGGCAGTACTTC
d_gene: NA; abundance: NA; j_gene: TRBJ2-7; v_gene: TRBV7-2; CDR3aa: CASSATAYYEQYF; CDR3nt: TGTGCCAGCAGCGCGACAGCTTACTACGAGCAGTACTTC
d_gene: NA; abundance: NA; j_gene: TRBJ2-2; v_gene: TRBV7-3; CDR3aa: CASSPTRNTGELFF; CDR3nt: TGTGCCAGCAGCCCCACACGAAACACCGGGGAGCTGTTTTTT
d_gene: NA; abundance: NA; j_gene: TRBJ1-1; v_gene: TRBV2; CDR3aa: CASSEWQGMNTEAFF; CDR3nt: TGTGCCAGCAGTGAATGGCAGGGGATGAACACTGAAGCTTTCTTT
d_gene: NA; abundance: NA; j_gene: TRBJ2-2; v_gene: TRBV19; CDR3aa: CASMGRSGELFF; CDR3nt: TGTGCCAGTATGGGGCGGAGCGGGGAGCTGTTTTTT
d_gene: NA; abundance: NA; j_gene: TRBJ1-2; v_gene: TRBV4-1; CDR3aa: CASSLPRGQNYGYTF; CDR3nt: TGCGCCAGCAGCCTACCTAGGGGACAAAACTATGGCTACACCTTC
d_gene: NA; abundance: once; j_gene: TRBJ1-5; v_gene: TRBV10-3; CDR3aa: CATQGQPNQPQHF; CDR3nt: TGTGCCACCCAAGGACAGCCCAATCAGCCCCAGCATTTT
d_gene: NA; abundance: NA; j_gene: TRBJ2-7; v_gene: TRBV7-2; CDR3aa: CASSLEARDEQYF; CDR3nt: TGTGCCAGCAGCTTAGAGGCCCGGGACGAGCAGTACTTC
d_gene: TRBD1; abundance: NA; j_gene: TRBJ2-6; v_gene: TRBV30; CDR3aa: CAWSVRTGTGANVLTF; CDR3nt: TGTGCCTGGAGTGTACGGACAGGGACTGGGGCCAACGTCCTGACTTTC
d_gene: TRBD1; abundance: NA; j_gene: TRBJ1-2; v_gene: TRBV7-8; CDR3aa: CASSPTRQGGNYGYTF; CDR3nt: TGTGCCAGCAGCCCCACCCGACAGGGGGGGAACTATGGCTACACCTTC
d_gene: NA; abundance: few; j_gene: TRBJ2-7; v_gene: TRBV14; CDR3aa: CASNDGMDRTYEQYF; CDR3nt: TGTGCCAGCAACGATGGGATGGACAGAACCTACGAGCAGTACTTC
d_gene: NA; abundance: NA; j_gene: TRBJ2-3; v_gene: TRBV6-1; CDR3aa: CASSESKEKGTDTQYF; CDR3nt: TGTGCCAGCAGTGAATCTAAGGAGAAGGGCACAGATACGCAGTATTTT
d_gene: NA; abundance: few; j_gene: TRBJ2-2; v_gene: TRBV7-9; CDR3aa: CASSSPARGPGELFF; CDR3nt: TGTGCCAGCAGCTCCCCCGCACGGGGTCCCGGGGAGCTGTTTTTT
d_gene: NA; abundance: NA; j_gene: TRBJ1-1; v_gene: TRBV29-1; CDR3aa: CSVEVRGTEAFF; CDR3nt: TGCAGCGTTGAAGTACGGGGCACTGAAGCTTTCTTT
d_gene: NA; abundance: NA; j_gene: TRBJ1-1; v_gene: TRBV4-1; CDR3aa: CASSQDGQGNTEAFF; CDR3nt: TGCGCCAGCAGCCAAGATGGCCAGGGAAACACTGAAGCTTTCTTT
d_gene: TRBD1; abundance: NA; j_gene: TRBJ2-7; v_gene: TRBV30; CDR3aa: CAWSRLRDSGEQYF; CDR3nt: TGTGCCTGGAGCCGACTCCGGGACAGCGGCGAGCAGTACTTC
d_gene: TRBD1; abundance: NA; j_gene: TRBJ1-5; v_gene: TRBV4-1; CDR3aa: CASSQEPGQGYRSNQPQHF; CDR3nt: TGCGCCAGCAGCCAAGAACCTGGACAGGGGTATCGGAGCAATCAGCCCCAGCATTTT
d_gene: NA; abundance: once; j_gene: TRBJ1-2; v_gene: TRBV3-1/TRBV3-2; CDR3aa: CASSGGRAGGYTF; CDR3nt: TGTGCCAGCAGCGGAGGGAGGGCCGGAGGCTACACCTTC
d_gene: NA; abundance: NA; j_gene: TRBJ1-5; v_gene: TRBV6-6; CDR3aa: CASSYRQSINQPQHF; CDR3nt: TGTGCCAGCAGTTATCGACAGTCTATCAATCAGCCCCAGCATTTT
d_gene: NA; abundance: NA; j_gene: TRBJ1-1; v_gene: TRBV13; CDR3aa: CASSPNPPGNTEAFF; CDR3nt: TGTGCCAGCAGCCCGAACCCCCCAGGGAACACTGAAGCTTTCTTT
d_gene: TRBD2; abundance: NA; j_gene: TRBJ2-7; v_gene: TRBV6-5; CDR3aa: CATSAAGVEQYF; CDR3nt: TGTGCCACCTCCGCAGCGGGGGTCGAGCAGTACTTC
d_gene: NA; abundance: NA; j_gene: TRBJ2-5; v_gene: TRBV5-1; CDR3aa: CASSLGGGDRALQEETQYF; CDR3nt: TGCGCCAGCAGCTTGGGAGGAGGGGATCGAGCCTTACAAGAAGAGACCCAGTACTTC
d_gene: NA; abundance: NA; j_gene: TRBJ1-6; v_gene: TRBV2; CDR3aa: CASSGSGYNSPLHF; CDR3nt: TGTGCCAGCAGTGGATCAGGGTATAATTCACCCCTCCACTTT
d_gene: NA; abundance: NA; j_gene: TRBJ2-3; v_gene: TRBV9; CDR3aa: CASSALGGTDTQYF; CDR3nt: TGTGCCAGCAGCGCCCTCGGTGGCACAGATACGCAGTATTTT